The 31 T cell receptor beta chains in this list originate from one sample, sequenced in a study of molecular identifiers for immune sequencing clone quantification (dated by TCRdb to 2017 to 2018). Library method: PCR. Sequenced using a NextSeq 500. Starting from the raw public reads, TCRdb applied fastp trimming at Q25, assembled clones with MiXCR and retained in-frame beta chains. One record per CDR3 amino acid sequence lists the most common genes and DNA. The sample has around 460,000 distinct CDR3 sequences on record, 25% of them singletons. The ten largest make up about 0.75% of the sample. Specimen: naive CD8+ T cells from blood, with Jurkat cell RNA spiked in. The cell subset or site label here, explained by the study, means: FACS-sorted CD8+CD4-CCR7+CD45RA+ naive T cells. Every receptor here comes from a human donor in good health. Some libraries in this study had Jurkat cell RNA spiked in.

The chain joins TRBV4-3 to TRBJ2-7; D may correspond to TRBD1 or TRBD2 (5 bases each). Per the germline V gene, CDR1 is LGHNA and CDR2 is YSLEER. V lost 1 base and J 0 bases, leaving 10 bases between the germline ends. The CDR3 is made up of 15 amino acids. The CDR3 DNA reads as TGCGCCAGCAGCCAAGCGGACGGGGCCTCCTACGAGCAGTACTTC. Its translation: CASSQADGASYEQYF.

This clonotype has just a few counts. The CDR3 DNA reads as TGTGCCAGCAGCTTTCGAGAGGGGACCGGGGAGCTGTTTTTT. It is translated as CASSFREGTGELFF. The V gene is TRBV7-2, the J gene TRBJ2-2; either TRBD1 or TRBD2 may supply D (5 bases each). The V gene's germline CDR1 is SGHTA and CDR2 FQGNSA. V was clipped by 3 bases and J by 5 bases, with 10 bases between them. This CDR3 contains 14 residues.

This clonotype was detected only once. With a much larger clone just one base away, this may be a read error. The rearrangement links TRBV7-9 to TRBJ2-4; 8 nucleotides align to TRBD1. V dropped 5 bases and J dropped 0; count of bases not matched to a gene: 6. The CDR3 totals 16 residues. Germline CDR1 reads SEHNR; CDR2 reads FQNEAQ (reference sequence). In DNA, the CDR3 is TGTGCCAGCAGCCCGGGACAGGAACTAGCCAAAAACATTCAGTACTTC. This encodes CASSPGQELAKNIQYF. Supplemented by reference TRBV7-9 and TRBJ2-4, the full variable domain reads DTGVSQNPRHKITKRGQNVTFRCDPISEHNRLYWYRQTLGQGPEFLTYFQNEAQLEKSRLLSDRFSAERPKGSFSTLEIQRTEQGDSAMYLCASSPGQELAKNIQYFGAGTRLSVL.

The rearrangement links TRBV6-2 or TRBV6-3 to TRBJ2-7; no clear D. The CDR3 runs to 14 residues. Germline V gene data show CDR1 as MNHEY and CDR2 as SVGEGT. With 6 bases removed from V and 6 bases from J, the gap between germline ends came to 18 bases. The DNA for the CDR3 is TGTGCCAGCAGCATACACGCCCTAGGGTTCGAGCAGTACTTC. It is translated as CASSIHALGFEQYF.

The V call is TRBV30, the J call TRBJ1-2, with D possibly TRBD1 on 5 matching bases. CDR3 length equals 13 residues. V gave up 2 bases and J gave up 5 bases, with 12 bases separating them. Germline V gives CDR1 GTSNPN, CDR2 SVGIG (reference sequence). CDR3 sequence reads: CAWSINPGYGYTF. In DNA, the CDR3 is TGTGCCTGGAGTATAAACCCAGGGTATGGCTACACCTTC.

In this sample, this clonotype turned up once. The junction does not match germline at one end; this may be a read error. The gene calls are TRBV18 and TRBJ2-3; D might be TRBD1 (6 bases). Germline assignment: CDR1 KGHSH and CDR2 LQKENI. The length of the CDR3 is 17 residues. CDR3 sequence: CASSRTTGTGFTGTQYF. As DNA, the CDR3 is TGTGCCAGCTCAAGAACTACAGGGACGGGCTTCACAGGTACGCAGTATTTT.

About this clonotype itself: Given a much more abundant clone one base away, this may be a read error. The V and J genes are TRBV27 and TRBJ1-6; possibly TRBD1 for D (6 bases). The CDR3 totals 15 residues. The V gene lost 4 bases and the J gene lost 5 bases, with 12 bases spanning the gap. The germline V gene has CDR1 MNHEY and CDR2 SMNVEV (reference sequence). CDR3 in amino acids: CASSSRDTHNSPLHF. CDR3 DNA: TGTGCCAGCAGTTCCCGGGACACTCATAATTCACCCCTCCACTTT.

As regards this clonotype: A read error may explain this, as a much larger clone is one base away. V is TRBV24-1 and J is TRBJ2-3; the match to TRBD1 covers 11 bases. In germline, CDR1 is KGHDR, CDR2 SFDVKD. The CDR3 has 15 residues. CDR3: CATRDRTGGLDTQYF. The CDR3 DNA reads TGTGCCACCCGTGATCGGACAGGGGGCCTGGATACGCAGTATTTT.

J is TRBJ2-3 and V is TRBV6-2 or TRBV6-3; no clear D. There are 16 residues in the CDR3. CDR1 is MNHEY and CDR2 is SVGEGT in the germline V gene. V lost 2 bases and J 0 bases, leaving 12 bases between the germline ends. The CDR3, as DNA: TGTGCCAGCAGTTACGATACAGAAACTAGCACAGATACGCAGTATTTT. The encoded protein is CASSYDTETSTDTQYF.

This CDR3 is CASSIATGMVYEQYF. Written as DNA, the CDR3 is TGTGCCAGTAGTATAGCTACAGGGATGGTCTACGAGCAGTACTTC. The genes are TRBV19 and TRBJ2-7, with D perhaps matching TRBD1 (6 bases). Trimming removed 1 base at V and 3 bases at J, with 13 bases between. The CDR3 covers 15 residues. Germline V CDR1 and CDR2: LNHDA, SQIVND (reference sequence). Using reference TRBV19 and TRBJ2-7 for the parts outside the CDR3, the full variable domain is DGGITQSPKYLFRKEGQNVTLSCEQNLNHDAMYWYRQDPGQGLRLIYYSQIVNDFQKGDIAEGYSVSREKKESFPLTVTSAQKNPTAFYLCASSIATGMVYEQYFGPGTRLTVT.

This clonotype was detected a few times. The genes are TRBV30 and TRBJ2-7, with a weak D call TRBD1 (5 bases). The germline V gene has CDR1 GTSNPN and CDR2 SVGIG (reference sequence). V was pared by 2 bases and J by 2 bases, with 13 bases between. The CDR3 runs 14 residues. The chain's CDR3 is CAWSHSQGPYEQYF. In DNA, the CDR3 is TGTGCCTGGAGTCACAGCCAGGGTCCCTACGAGCAGTACTTC.

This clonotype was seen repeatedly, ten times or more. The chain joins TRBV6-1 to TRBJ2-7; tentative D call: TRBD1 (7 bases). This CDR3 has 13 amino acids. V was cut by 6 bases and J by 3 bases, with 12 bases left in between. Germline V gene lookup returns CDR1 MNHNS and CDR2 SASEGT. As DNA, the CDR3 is TGTGCCAGCAGCGCGGGACAGCTCTACGAGCAGTACTTC. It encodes CASSAGQLYEQYF.

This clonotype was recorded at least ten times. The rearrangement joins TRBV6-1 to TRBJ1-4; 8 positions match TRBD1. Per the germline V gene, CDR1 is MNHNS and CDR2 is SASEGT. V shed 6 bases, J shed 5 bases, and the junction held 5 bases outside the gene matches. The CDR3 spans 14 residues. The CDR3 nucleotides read TGTGCCAGCAGGAAGAGGACAGGGAATGAAAAACTGTTTTTT. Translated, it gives CASRKRTGNEKLFF.

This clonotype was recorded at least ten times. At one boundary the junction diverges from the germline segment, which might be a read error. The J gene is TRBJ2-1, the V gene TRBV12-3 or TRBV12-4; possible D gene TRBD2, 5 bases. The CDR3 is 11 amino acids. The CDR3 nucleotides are TGTGCCAGCCGGCGGGCCCCTGCCGTGGTCTTC. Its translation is CASRRAPAVVF.

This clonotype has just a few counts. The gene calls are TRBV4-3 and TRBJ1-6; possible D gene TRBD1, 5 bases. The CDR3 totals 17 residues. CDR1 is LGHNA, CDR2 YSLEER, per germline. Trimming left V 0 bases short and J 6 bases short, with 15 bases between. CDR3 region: CASSQDRDLWVNSPLHF. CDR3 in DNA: TGCGCCAGCAGCCAAGACAGGGATTTATGGGTTAATTCACCCCTCCACTTT.

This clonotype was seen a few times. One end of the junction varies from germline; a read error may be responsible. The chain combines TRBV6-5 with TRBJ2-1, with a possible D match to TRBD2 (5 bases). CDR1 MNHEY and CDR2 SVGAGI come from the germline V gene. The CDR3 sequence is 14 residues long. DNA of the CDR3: TGTGCCCGCAGTCCCCCCGGGGTATACAATGAGCAGTTCTTC. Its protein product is CARSPPGVYNEQFF.

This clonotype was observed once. The CDR3, as DNA: TGCAGTGGGTCTAGGGAGACAGTCATATACCCGCAGAGCTATGGCTACACCTTC. Its translation: CSGSRETVIYPQSYGYTF. The J gene is TRBJ1-2, the V gene TRBV20-1; the D gene is possibly TRBD1 (5 bases). The CDR3 extends over 18 amino acids. The V end lost 7 bases, the J end lost 4 bases, and 31 bases lay between the germline ends. The germline V gene encodes CDR1 DFQATT and CDR2 SNEGSKA (reference sequence).

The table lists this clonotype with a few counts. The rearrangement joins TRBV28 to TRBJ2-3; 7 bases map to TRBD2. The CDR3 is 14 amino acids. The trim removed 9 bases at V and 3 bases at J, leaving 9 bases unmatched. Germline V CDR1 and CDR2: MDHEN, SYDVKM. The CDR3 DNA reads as TGTGCCAGTTACAGCGGGATTGGGACAGATACGCAGTATTTT. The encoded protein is CASYSGIGTDTQYF.

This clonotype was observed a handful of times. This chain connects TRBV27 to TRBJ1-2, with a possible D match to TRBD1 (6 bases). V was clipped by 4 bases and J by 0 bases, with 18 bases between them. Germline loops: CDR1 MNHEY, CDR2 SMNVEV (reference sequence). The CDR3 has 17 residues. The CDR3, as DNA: TGTGCCAGCAGTTCATTATCCGGGACACCACCTAACTATGGCTACACCTTC. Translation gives CASSSLSGTPPNYGYTF.

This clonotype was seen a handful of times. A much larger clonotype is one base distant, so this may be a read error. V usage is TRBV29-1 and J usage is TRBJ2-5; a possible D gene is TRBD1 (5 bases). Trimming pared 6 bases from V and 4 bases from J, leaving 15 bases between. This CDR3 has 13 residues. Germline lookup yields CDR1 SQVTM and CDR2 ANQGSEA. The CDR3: CSVKAGIRETQYF. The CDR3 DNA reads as TGCAGCGTCAAGGCAGGGATTCGAGAGACCCAGTACTTC.

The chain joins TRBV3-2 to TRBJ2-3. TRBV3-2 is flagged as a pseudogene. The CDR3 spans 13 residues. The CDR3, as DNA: TGTGCCCGCAGGGTTGCTAGCACAGATACGCAGTATTTT. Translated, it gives CARRVASTDTQYF.

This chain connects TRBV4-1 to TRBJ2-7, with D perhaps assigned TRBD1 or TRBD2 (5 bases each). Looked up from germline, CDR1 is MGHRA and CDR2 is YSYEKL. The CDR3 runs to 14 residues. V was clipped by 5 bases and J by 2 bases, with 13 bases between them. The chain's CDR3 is CASSNRDGPYEQYF. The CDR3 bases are TGCGCCAGCAGCAACCGGGACGGTCCCTACGAGCAGTACTTC.

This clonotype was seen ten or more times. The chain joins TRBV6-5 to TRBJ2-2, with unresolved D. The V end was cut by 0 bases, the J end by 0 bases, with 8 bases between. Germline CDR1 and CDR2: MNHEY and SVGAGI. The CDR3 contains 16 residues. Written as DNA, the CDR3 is TGTGCCAGCAGTTACTCAGTTGTAACGAACACCGGGGAGCTGTTTTTT. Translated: CASSYSVVTNTGELFF.

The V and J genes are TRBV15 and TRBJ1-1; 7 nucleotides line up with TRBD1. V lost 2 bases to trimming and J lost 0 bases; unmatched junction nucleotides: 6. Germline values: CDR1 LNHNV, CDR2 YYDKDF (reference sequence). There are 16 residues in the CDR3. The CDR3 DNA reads TGTGCCACCAGCAGACCCGAGACAGGGCTGAACACTGAAGCTTTCTTT. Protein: CATSRPETGLNTEAFF.

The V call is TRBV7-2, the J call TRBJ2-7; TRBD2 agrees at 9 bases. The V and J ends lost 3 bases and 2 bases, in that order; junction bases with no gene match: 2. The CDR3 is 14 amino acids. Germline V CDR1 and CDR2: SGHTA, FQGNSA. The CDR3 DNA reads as TGTGCCAGCAGCTTGACTAGCGGAACCTACGAGCAGTACTTC. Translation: CASSLTSGTYEQYF. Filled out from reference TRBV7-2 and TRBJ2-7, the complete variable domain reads GAGVSQSPSNKVTEKGKDVELRCDPISGHTALYWYRQSLGQGLEFLIYFQGNSAPDKSGLPSDRFSAERTGGSVSTLTIQRTQQEDSAVYLCASSLTSGTYEQYFGPGTRLTVT.

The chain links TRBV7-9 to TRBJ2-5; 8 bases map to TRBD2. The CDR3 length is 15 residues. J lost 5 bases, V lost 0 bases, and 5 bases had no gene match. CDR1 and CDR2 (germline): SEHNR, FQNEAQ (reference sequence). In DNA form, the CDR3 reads TGTGCCAGCAGCTTAGCGCGGGGGGCATCGGAGACCCAGTACTTC. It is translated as CASSLARGASETQYF. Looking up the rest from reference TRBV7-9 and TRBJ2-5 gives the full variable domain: DTGVSQNPRHKITKRGQNVTFRCDPISEHNRLYWYRQTLGQGPEFLTYFQNEAQLEKSRLLSDRFSAERPKGSFSTLEIQRTEQGDSAMYLCASSLARGASETQYFGPGTRLLVL.

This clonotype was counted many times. Here the CDR3 reads CASSPQGAVGYF. As DNA, the CDR3 is TGTGCCAGCAGTCCCCAGGGGGCTGTTGGGTATTTT. The rearrangement joins TRBV12-3 or TRBV12-4 to TRBJ2-3; TRBD1 agrees at 8 bases. The J segment lost 14 bases and the V segment lost 5 bases, leaving 9 bases of the junction unmatched. This CDR3 contains 12 residues.

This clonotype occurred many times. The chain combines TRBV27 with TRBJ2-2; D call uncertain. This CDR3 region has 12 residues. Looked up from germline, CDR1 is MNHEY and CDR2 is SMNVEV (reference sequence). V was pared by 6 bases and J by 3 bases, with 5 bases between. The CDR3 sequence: CASSPDTGELFF. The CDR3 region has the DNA TGTGCCAGCAGCCCCGACACCGGGGAGCTGTTTTTT.

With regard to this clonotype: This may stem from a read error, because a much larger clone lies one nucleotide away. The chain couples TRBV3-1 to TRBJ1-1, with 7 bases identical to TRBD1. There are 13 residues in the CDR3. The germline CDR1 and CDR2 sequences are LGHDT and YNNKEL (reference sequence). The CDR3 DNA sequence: TGTGCCAGCAGCGCGACAGGGCCCACTGAAGCTCTCTTT. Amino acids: CASSATGPTEALF. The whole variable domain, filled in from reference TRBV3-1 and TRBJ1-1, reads DTAVSQTPKYLVTQMGNDKSIKCEQNLGHDTMYWYKQDSKKFLKIMFSYNNKELIINETVPNRFSPKSPDKAHLNLHINSLELGDSAVYFCASSATGPTEALFGQGTRLTVV.

The CDR3 DNA sequence: TGCGCCAGCGGCAGGGATCCGCTCGGTACAGATACGCAGTATTTT. It is translated as CASGRDPLGTDTQYF. The chain carries TRBV5-1 and TRBJ2-3, with TRBD1 as a possible D gene (5 bases). The CDR3 runs 15 residues. CDR1 and CDR2 from the germline V gene are SGHRS and YFSETQ. Trimming left V 7 bases short and J 3 bases short, with 18 bases between.

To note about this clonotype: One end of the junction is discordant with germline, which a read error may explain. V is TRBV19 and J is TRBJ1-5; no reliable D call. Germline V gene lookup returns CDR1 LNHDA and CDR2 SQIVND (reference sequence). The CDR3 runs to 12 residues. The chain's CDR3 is CAGSAGNQPQHF. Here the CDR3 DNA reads TGTGCCGGTAGTGCGGGCAATCAGCCCCAGCATTTT.